This T cell receptor (beta chain) was retrieved from a study of regulatory T cells in long-lasting Graves disease. This clonotype was found many times. Construction of the TCR beta libraries employed iRepertoire HTBI primers in conjunction with Arm-PCR of CDR3 regions. TCRdb used MiXCR to reprocess the multiplex PCR reads, holding one entry per CDR3 protein. The sample shows around 450,000 distinct CDR3 sequences, about a sixth of them seen only once. Time point described: newly diagnosed GD, antithyroid drugs for less than 3 months. After RNA was extracted from PBMCs, the TCR library was made from it. Germline V gives CDR1 KGHSH, CDR2 LQKENI. V was trimmed by 1 base and J by 4 bases, leaving 11 bases between them. The CDR3 contains 15 residues. These same records also appear under a second study, on T cells in Graves' hyperthyroidism and ophthalmopathy.

This specimen was peripheral blood mononuclear cells (PBMCs), taken at new diagnosis, from a patient treated with antithyroid drugs. The chain is built from TRBV18 and TRBJ2-1; D remains ambiguous. The source is a man in his forties or fifties with Graves disease. The CDR3 DNA reads as TGTGCCAGCTCACCACTTGGAGCGTCATACAATGAGCAGTTCTTC. It codes for CASSPLGASYNEQFF.